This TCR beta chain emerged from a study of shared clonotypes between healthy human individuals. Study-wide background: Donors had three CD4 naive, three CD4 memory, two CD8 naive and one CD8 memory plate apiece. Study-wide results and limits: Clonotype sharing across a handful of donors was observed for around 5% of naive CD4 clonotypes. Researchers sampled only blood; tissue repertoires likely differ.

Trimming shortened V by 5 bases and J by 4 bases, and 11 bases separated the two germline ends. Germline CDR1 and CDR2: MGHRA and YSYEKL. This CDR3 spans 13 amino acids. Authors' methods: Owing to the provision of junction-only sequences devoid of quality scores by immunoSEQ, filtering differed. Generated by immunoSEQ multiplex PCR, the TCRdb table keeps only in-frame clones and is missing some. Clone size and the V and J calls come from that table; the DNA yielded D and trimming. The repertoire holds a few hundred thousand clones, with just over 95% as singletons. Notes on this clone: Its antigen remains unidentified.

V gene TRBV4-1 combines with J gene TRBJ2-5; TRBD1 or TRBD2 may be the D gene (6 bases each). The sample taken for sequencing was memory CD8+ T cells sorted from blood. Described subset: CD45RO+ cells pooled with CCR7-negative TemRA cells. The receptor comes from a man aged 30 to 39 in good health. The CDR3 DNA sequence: TGCGCCAGCAGCTTAGGGGGGAGAGAGACCCAGTACTTC. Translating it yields CASSLGGRETQYF.